These T cell receptor beta chains were read from a single sample in a study of T cells in localized non-small cell lung cancer. The data were produced by immunoSEQ multiplex PCR, yet TCRdb's version contains in-frame clones alone and is incomplete. Found here are 50,000 to 75,000 clones, roughly 90% of them singletons; the top ten hold around 20%. Specimen: peripheral blood, collected before any cancer treatment. The receptor source for this set is a man between 35 and 75 years old with stage I squamous cell lung carcinoma. Both conserved end residues are part of each CDR3. A D gene is named only where the DNA matches it firmly. Size is stated for part of the rows, as once, few or many counts, or as a class when the clone is expanded.

J: TRBJ1-5; D: TRBD1; size: -; V: TRBV18; DNA: TGTGCCAGCTCACCCTCCGGGACAGGGGCAGGGCAGCCCCAGCATTTT; CDR3: CASSPSGTGAGQPQHF
J: TRBJ2-2; D: -; size: few; V: TRBV6-1; DNA: TGTGCCAGCGGGTTGGAGAACACCGGGGAGCTGTTTTTT; CDR3: CASGLENTGELFF
J: TRBJ1-1; D: -; size: -; V: TRBV7-9; DNA: TGTGCCAGCAGCCCTAGCGGGGGGCGGACTGAAGCTTTCTTT; CDR3: CASSPSGGRTEAFF
J: TRBJ2-1; D: TRBD2; size: -; V: TRBV5-6; DNA: TGTGCCAGCAGCCATCAGCGGGAGGTCTACAATGAGCAGTTCTTC; CDR3: CASSHQREVYNEQFF
J: TRBJ1-5; D: TRBD1; size: once; V: TRBV28; DNA: TGTGCCAGCAGTTTGAGACAGGGCGGCAATCAGCCCCAGCATTTT; CDR3: CASSLRQGGNQPQHF
J: TRBJ2-2; D: TRBD2; size: -; V: TRBV5-6; DNA: TGTGCCAGCAGCTTAGGGCTAGCGGGAGTCGGCGGGGAGCTGTTTTTT; CDR3: CASSLGLAGVGGELFF
J: TRBJ1-1; D: TRBD1; size: few; V: TRBV12-5; DNA: TGTGCTAGTGGTCTTGAACAGGGGGCTGAAGCTTTCTTT; CDR3: CASGLEQGAEAFF
J: TRBJ2-1; D: TRBD2; size: -; V: TRBV2; DNA: TGTGCCAGTTCGGACAGGGCGGGACTAGCGGGACCAGGGTTCTTC; CDR3: CASSDRAGLAGPGFF
J: TRBJ2-1; D: TRBD1; size: -; V: TRBV27; DNA: TGTGCCAGCAGTTTCTTACAGGGGGAGCAGTTCTTC; CDR3: CASSFLQGEQFF
J: TRBJ2-1; D: TRBD1; size: -; V: TRBV19; DNA: TGTGCCTCTCGGGACAGGGGGCTGGATGAGCAGTTCTTC; CDR3: CASRDRGLDEQFF
J: TRBJ2-1; D: -; size: -; V: TRBV6-4; DNA: TGTGCCAGCAGTGACTCACGGGGGACCTACAATGAGCAGTTCTTC; CDR3: CASSDSRGTYNEQFF
J: TRBJ1-5; D: -; size: once; V: TRBV19; DNA: TGTGCCAGCCATTCCAACCGGCCTTTACCTAATCAGCCCCAGCATTTT; CDR3: CASHSNRPLPNQPQHF
J: TRBJ2-3; D: -; size: -; V: TRBV7-9; DNA: TGTGCCGCCCTGCGAGGTCAGGGGATAGGAGGTACGCAGTATTTT; CDR3: CAALRGQGIGGTQYF
J: TRBJ1-1; D: -; size: -; V: TRBV6-5; DNA: TGTGCCATCAAGGACGGACAGAACACTGAAGCTTTCTTT; CDR3: CAIKDGQNTEAFF
J: TRBJ1-1; D: -; size: once; V: TRBV5-1; DNA: TGCGCCAGCAGCTTGTCTTCACTTGGCTACACTGAAGCTTTCTTT; CDR3: CASSLSSLGYTEAFF
J: TRBJ2-2; D: TRBD1; size: -; V: TRBV10-3; DNA: TGTGCCATCAAGGGACAGGGCGGCACCGGGGAGCTGTTTTTT; CDR3: CAIKGQGGTGELFF
J: TRBJ2-1; D: -; size: -; V: TRBV7-2; DNA: TGTGCCAGCACCCCCTCGGGACCAAACAATGAGCAGTTCTTC; CDR3: CASTPSGPNNEQFF
J: TRBJ1-6; D: TRBD1; size: few; V: TRBV5-1; DNA: TGCGCCAGCAGCTTGGAGGGGGCAAAATCACCCCTCCACTTT; CDR3: CASSLEGAKSPLHF